Described below is a single TCR beta chain sequence and its context. This record belongs to a study of blood T cell repertoires in COVID-19. Across the whole study: Collection of acute and convalescent COVID-19 samples took place in the United States, Italy and Spain. PBMCs, B-cell-depleted T cells, or T cells were the source of the cDNA or gDNA that made up the material.

The V gene's germline CDR1 is LNHDA and CDR2 SQIVND (reference sequence). Deletions cut 3 bases from V and 7 bases from J, with 22 bases between. There are 16 residues in the CDR3. Original methodology: Quantification of nucleated cells was approximated via reference gene primer amplification. Here immunoSEQ multiplex PCR was the method, and the copy in TCRdb shows in-frame clones only, minus some. D and trimming come from the DNA, and the V and J calls and clone size come from that table. The table shows roughly 280,000 clones, with approximately 90% occurring only once. This TCR derives from a woman between 45 and 60 years old who had recovered from COVID-19. Sequenced input: peripheral blood. The chain carries TRBV19 and TRBJ2-7, with D possibly being TRBD2 (7 bases). The CDR3 coding sequence is TGTGCCAGTAGTATTACCCTTAGTGGGGGGGCCTCGGAGCAGTACTTC. Its protein product is CASSITLSGGASEQYF.